The source of this T cell receptor beta chain is a study of shared clonotypes between healthy human individuals. General study findings and limits: Sampling covered blood only; tissue repertoires likely differ.

Healthy HIV-negative adults with no recent acute infections or vaccinations were recruited as donors. Assay: immunoSEQ multiplex PCR; the TCRdb copy retains only in-frame clones and omits some. The table includes about half a million clones, approximately 80% detected once. The ends were cut back, 6 bases at V and 4 bases at J, with 11 bases in the middle. The length of the CDR3 is 13 residues. CDR1 and CDR2 from the germline V gene are SGHNT and YYREEE (reference sequence). Details on this clone: Its antigen is unknown.

This sequence joins TRBV5-4 and TRBJ2-1; D gene unclear. Input material: PBMCs. This receptor was taken from a woman aged 40 to 50 in good health. Some clones in this sample may be carry-over from other donors' samples. In DNA form, the CDR3 reads TGTGCCAGCAAGGCGCTAGATTACAATGAGCAGTTCTTC. It specifies CASKALDYNEQFF.